A single sample gave rise to the 9 T cell receptor beta chains below, sequenced in a study of cytomegalovirus exposure and HLA in healthy donors. PCR involved 60 Vbeta and 13 Jbeta primers. The protocol was immunoSEQ multiplex PCR, while the TCRdb copy is restricted to in-frame clones and leaves out a portion. The table lists some 88,000 clones, 70% to 75% of them singletons. The sample was PBMCs. The receptors here all came from a woman between 18 and 30 years old in good health and CMV-seropositive.

This chain connects TRBV4-3 to TRBJ1-2, with 9 nucleotides matching TRBD1. The CDR3 is made up of 14 amino acids. Looked up from germline, CDR1 is LGHNA and CDR2 is YSLEER. The V and J ends lost 0 bases and 8 bases, in that order; junction bases with no gene match: 4. CDR3: CASSQEQGAFGYTF. CDR3 sequence (DNA): TGCGCCAGCAGCCAAGAACAGGGGGCCTTCGGCTACACCTTC.

This clone was seen a handful of times. The genes are TRBV9 and TRBJ2-5, with 8 positions matching TRBD2. Germline assignment: CDR1 SGDLS and CDR2 YYNGEE. The CDR3 totals 16 residues. J was trimmed by 3 bases and V by 0 bases; bases with no gene match: 7. The CDR3 loop is CASSVGRKAGEETQYF. The CDR3 nucleotides read TGTGCCAGCAGCGTAGGAAGGAAAGCGGGGGAAGAGACCCAGTACTTC.

This clone was counted only a few times. The rearrangement joins TRBV2 to TRBJ2-7; D gene ambiguous. This CDR3 spans 16 amino acids. Germline CDR1 SNHLY, CDR2 FYNNEI. Trimming left V 1 base short and J 0 bases short, with 13 bases between. CDR3 sequence reads: CASSEGGGRGSYEQYF. The CDR3 DNA is TGTGCCAGCAGTGAAGGAGGCGGTCGAGGCTCCTACGAGCAGTACTTC. The variable domain in full, with the rest retrieved from reference TRBV2 and TRBJ2-7, is EPEVTQTPSHQVTQMGQEVILRCVPISNHLYFYWYRQILGQKVEFLVSFYNNEISEKSEIFDDQFSVERPDGSNFTLKIRSTKLEDSAMYFCASSEGGGRGSYEQYFGPGTRLTVT.

The rearrangement links TRBV12-5 to TRBJ2-5, with 8 bases lining up with TRBD2. The V gene's germline CDR1 is LGHNT and CDR2 FRNRAP. With V trimmed by 2 bases and J by 5 bases, 7 bases remained unmatched. This CDR3 region has 15 residues. DNA for the CDR3: TGTGCTAGTGGTTTGTTTAGCGGGGCCGGTGAGACCCAGTACTTC. Protein: CASGLFSGAGETQYF. Full variable domain (missing parts from reference TRBV12-5 and TRBJ2-5): DARVTQTPRHKVTEMGQEVTMRCQPILGHNTVFWYRQTMMQGLELLAYFRNRAPLDDSGMPKDRFSAEMPDATLATLKIQPSEPRDSAVYFCASGLFSGAGETQYFGPGTRLLVL.

The chain couples TRBV7-2 to TRBJ2-5; 8 bases are shared with TRBD2. From germline, CDR1 is SGHTA and CDR2 FQGNSA. V was pared by 5 bases and J by 1 base, with 6 bases of the junction left unmatched. The CDR3 sequence is 15 residues long. CDR3 DNA: TGTGCCAGCAGCCCGACTAGCGTGGGCCAAGAGACCCAGTACTTC. This translates into CASSPTSVGQETQYF.

The chain links TRBV6-6 to TRBJ2-7; 9 nucleotides align to TRBD1. J gave up 1 base and V 7 bases, and 8 bases lay outside the gene matches. Germline V CDR1 and CDR2: MNHNY, SVGAGI (reference sequence). The CDR3 has 15 residues. The CDR3 nucleotides are TGTGCCAGCACCTACTCCGGGACAGGGTCCTACGAGCAGTACTTC. It yields the protein CASTYSGTGSYEQYF.

V usage is TRBV6-1 and J usage is TRBJ1-4; D is unresolved. The CDR3 length is 15 residues. Germline V CDR1 and CDR2: MNHNS, SASEGT. Trimming stripped 6 bases from V and 8 bases from J, with 19 bases between. CDR3 region: CASRAEGRGGEKLFF. Here the CDR3 DNA reads TGTGCCAGCAGAGCAGAGGGTCGTGGTGGAGAAAAACTGTTTTTT.

The chain has TRBV7-2 and TRBJ1-1; 7 nucleotides line up with TRBD1. V lost 2 bases and J lost 5; bases outside the gene matches: 5. The length of the CDR3 is 14 residues. Germline lookup yields CDR1 SGHTA and CDR2 FQGNSA. CDR3 sequence: CASSLRQGGTEAFF. The CDR3 DNA follows: TGTGCCAGCAGCTTAAGACAGGGAGGTACTGAAGCTTTCTTT.

The chain uses TRBV5-6 and TRBJ1-1; 7 nucleotides agree with TRBD1. The V segment lost 3 bases and the J segment 1 base; nucleotides outside the gene matches: 3. Per germline, CDR1 SGHDT and CDR2 YYEEEE. There are 14 residues in the CDR3. Here the CDR3 reads CASSSGTANTEAFF. The CDR3 DNA sequence: TGTGCCAGCAGCTCCGGGACAGCGAACACTGAAGCTTTCTTT. The full variable domain, its missing parts supplied by reference TRBV5-6 and TRBJ1-1, is DAGVTQSPTHLIKTRGQQVTLRCSPKSGHDTVSWYQQALGQGPQFIFQYYEEEERQRGNFPDRFSGHQFPNYSSELNVNALLLGDSALYLCASSSGTANTEAFFGQGTRLTVV.